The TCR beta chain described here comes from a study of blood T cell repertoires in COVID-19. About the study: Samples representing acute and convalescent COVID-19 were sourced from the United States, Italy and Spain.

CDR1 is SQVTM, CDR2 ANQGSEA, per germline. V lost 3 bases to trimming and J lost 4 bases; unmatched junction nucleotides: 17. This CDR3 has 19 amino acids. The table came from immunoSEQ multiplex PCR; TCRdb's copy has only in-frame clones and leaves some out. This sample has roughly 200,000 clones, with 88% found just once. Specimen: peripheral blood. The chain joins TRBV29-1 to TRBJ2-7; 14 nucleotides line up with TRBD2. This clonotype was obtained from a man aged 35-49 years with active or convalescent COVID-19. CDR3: CSVEAGGTSGSPLPYEQYF. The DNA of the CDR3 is TGCAGCGTTGAGGCGGGGGGGACTAGCGGGAGCCCCCTTCCATACGAGCAGTACTTC.